Below, one TCR beta chain is given with its context. Antigen specificity is unknown. The sample belongs to a study of T cell repertoires and HLA-DP antigens. The PCR primers covered 54 TRBV and 13 TRBJ segments. TCRdb keeps only in-frame clones here, not all; method: immunoSEQ multiplex PCR. The sample contains some 110,000 clones, approximately 92% of which appear only once. Germline V gives CDR1 SGHVS, CDR2 FQNEAQ. The CDR3 is made up of 16 amino acids. J lost 3 bases, V lost 5 bases, and 7 bases had no gene match. Material: CD4+ T cells from PBMCs. The V gene is TRBV7-8, the J gene TRBJ2-2; TRBD1 matches at 9 bases. The TCR was taken from a woman in her late teens or twenties in good health and CMV-seronegative. The CDR3 coding sequence is TGTGCCAGCAGCCCCATGACAGGGGGGTACACCGGGGAGCTGTTTTTT. This encodes CASSPMTGGYTGELFF.